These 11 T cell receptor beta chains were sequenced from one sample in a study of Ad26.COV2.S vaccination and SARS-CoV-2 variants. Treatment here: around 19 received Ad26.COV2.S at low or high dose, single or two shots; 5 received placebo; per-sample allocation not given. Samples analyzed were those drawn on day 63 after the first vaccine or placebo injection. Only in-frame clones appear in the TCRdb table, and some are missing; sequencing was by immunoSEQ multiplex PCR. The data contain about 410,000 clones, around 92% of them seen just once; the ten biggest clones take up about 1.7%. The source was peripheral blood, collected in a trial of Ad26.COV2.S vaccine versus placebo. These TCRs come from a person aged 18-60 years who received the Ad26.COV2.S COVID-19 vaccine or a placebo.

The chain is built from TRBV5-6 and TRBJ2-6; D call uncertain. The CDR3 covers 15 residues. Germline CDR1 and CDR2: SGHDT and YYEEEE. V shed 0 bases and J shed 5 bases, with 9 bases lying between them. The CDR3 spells CASSLGPPRANVLTF. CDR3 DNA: TGTGCCAGCAGCTTGGGTCCCCCTCGGGCCAACGTCCTGACTTTC.

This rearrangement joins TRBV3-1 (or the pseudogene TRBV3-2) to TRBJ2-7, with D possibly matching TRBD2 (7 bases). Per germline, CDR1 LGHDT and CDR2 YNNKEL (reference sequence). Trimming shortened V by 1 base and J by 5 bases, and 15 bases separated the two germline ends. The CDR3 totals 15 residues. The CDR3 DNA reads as TGTGCCAGCAGCCAAGTCGAGGGGGGGCTTGACGAGCAGTACTTC. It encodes CASSQVEGGLDEQYF.

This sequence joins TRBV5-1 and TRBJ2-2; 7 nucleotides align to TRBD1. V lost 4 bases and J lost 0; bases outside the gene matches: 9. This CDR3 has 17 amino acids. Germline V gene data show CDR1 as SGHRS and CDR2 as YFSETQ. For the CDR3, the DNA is TGCGCCAGCAGCCCGAATTACAGGGGTGCGAACACCGGGGAGCTGTTTTTT. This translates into CASSPNYRGANTGELFF. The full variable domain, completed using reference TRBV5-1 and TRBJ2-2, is KAGVTQTPRYLIKTRGQQVTLSCSPISGHRSVSWYQQTPGQGLQFLFEYFSETQRNKGNFPGRFSGRQFSNSRSEMNVSTLELGDSALYLCASSPNYRGANTGELFFGEGSRLTVL.

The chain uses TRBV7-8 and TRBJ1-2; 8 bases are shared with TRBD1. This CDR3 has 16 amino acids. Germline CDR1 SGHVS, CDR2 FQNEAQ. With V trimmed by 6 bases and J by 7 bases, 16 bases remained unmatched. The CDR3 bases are TGTGCCAGCAGAACGCTCGGGCGACAGGGGTTAAGTGGCTACACCTTC. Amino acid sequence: CASRTLGRQGLSGYTF.

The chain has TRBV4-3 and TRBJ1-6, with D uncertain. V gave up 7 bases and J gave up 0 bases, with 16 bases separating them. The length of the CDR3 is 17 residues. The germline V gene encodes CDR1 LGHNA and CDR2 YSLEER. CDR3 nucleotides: TGCGCCAGCAAGACCATGGCAGCCAGCTCCTATAATTCACCCCTCCACTTT. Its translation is CASKTMAASSYNSPLHF.

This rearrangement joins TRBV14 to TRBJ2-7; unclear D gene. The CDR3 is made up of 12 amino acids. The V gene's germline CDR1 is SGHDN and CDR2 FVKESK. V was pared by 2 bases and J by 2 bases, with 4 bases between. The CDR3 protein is CASSQTPYEQYF. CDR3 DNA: TGTGCCAGCAGCCAAACCCCCTACGAGCAGTACTTC.

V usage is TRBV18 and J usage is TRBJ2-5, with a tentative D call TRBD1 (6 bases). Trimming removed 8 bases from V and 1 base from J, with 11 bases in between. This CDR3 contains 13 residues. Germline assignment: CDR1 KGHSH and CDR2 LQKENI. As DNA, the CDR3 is TGTGCCAGCCGAACAGGGACCCAAGAGACCCAGTACTTC. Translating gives CASRTGTQETQYF.

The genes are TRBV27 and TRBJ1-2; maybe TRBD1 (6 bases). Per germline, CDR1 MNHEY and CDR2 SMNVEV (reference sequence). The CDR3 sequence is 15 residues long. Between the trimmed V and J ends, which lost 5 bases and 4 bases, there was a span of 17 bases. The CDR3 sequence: CASSPLLTGPYGYTF. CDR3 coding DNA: TGTGCCAGCAGTCCCCTCTTAACAGGGCCCTATGGCTACACCTTC.

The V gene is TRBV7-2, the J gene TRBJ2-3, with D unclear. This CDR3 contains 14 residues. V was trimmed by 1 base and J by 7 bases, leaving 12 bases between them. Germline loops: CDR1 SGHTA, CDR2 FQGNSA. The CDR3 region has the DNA TGTGCCAGCAGCTTAGATGGCACCCGGAATACGCAGTATTTT. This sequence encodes CASSLDGTRNTQYF.

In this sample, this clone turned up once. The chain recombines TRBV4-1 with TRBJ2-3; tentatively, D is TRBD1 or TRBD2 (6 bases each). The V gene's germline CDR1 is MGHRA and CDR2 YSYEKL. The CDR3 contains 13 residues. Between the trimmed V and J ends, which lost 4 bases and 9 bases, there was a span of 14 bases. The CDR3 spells CASSPPGAGTQYF. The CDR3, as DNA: TGCGCCAGCAGCCCACCGGGGGCTGGGACGCAGTATTTT.

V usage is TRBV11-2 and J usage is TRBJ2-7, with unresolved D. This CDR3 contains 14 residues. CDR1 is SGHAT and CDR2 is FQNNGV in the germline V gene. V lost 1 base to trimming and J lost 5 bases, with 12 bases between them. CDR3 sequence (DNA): TGTGCCAGCAGCTTAGCATTCCTCCCCCACGAGCAGTACTTC. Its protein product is CASSLAFLPHEQYF.